A selection of T cell receptor beta chains follows, all from one sample in a study of T cell responses to AZD1222 COVID-19 vaccine. Using immunoSEQ multiplex PCR, the repertoire was profiled, and TCRdb retains in-frame clones only, with some absent. This table has some 50,000 clones, around 91% appearing once. This material consisted of peripheral blood, taken 28 days after the second AZD1222 dose. These receptors originate from an adult who received the AZD1222 COVID-19 vaccine. The CDR3 runs from the conserved cysteine through the conserved F or W. The order of the fields is V gene, D gene, clone size, J gene, CDR3 length, CDR3 protein, CDR3 DNA. The D gene is left open where the match is weak. The listing skips clone size in some rows; elsewhere it reads once, few, many or a size class.

TRBV7-2,TRBD1,NA,TRBJ1-6,16,CASSLARDRVGSPLHF,TGTGCCAGCAGCTTAGCGAGGGACAGGGTCGGCTCACCCCTCCACTTT
TRBV4-2,NA,NA,TRBJ1-3,17,CASSQETGRSGGNTIYF,TGTGCCAGCAGCCAAGAAACGGGACGCTCTGGTGGAAACACCATATATTTT
TRBV20-1,NA,NA,TRBJ2-7,11,CSARSTYEQYF,TGCAGTGCTAGGTCAACCTACGAGCAGTACTTC
TRBV4-1,TRBD1,few,TRBJ1-1,16,CASTTREGQGGTEAFF,TGCGCCAGCACCACCCGGGAGGGACAGGGAGGCACTGAAGCTTTCTTT
TRBV5-1,TRBD1,NA,TRBJ1-5,15,CASSLGGTDHQPQHF,TGCGCCAGCAGCTTGGGGGGGACAGATCATCAGCCCCAGCATTTT
TRBV28,NA,NA,TRBJ1-2,13,CASGTGQARGYTF,TGTGCCAGCGGAACGGGGCAGGCCCGTGGCTACACCTTC
TRBV5-1,TRBD1,NA,TRBJ1-1,12,CASSPGTVEAFF,TGCGCCAGCAGCCCGGGGACAGTTGAAGCTTTCTTT
TRBV5-1,NA,NA,TRBJ2-2,14,CASSLGLATGELFF,TGCGCCAGCAGCTTGGGATTAGCCACCGGGGAGCTGTTTTTT
TRBV6-5,NA,NA,TRBJ2-5,14,CASTLPAVAETQYF,TGTGCCAGCACCCTCCCCGCGGTAGCCGAGACCCAGTACTTC
TRBV6-6,NA,NA,TRBJ1-5,13,CASSTGFGQPQHF,TGTGCCAGCAGTACAGGGTTCGGACAGCCCCAGCATTTT
TRBV25-1,TRBD1,NA,TRBJ1-6,14,CASSQGGSYSPLHF,TGTGCCAGCTCCCAGGGGGGTAGTTATTCACCCCTCCACTTT
TRBV7-2,TRBD1,few,TRBJ2-7,16,CASSLGWGTGTGEQYF,TGTGCCAGCAGCTTAGGTTGGGGGACAGGGACTGGAGAGCAGTACTTC
TRBV18,NA,NA,TRBJ1-2,15,CASSDSRDRGFGYTF,TGTGCCAGCTCAGACTCCCGGGACCGGGGATTTGGCTACACCTTC
TRBV15,NA,NA,TRBJ1-3,15,CATSRIPFGGNTIYF,TGTGCCACCAGCAGAATCCCGTTTGGGGGAAACACCATATATTTT
TRBV2,TRBD1,NA,TRBJ1-1,17,CASEMRLGTAMNTEAFF,TGTGCCAGCGAAATGCGCCTCGGGACAGCGATGAACACTGAAGCTTTCTTT
TRBV7-2,NA,NA,TRBJ1-2,14,CASRQMDSLYGYTF,TGTGCCAGCAGACAGATGGACAGCCTTTATGGCTACACCTTC
TRBV7-9,NA,NA,TRBJ2-7,15,CASSLPLEGSYEQYF,TGTGCCAGCAGCCTCCCGCTTGAGGGTTCCTACGAGCAGTACTTC
TRBV5-8,NA,once,TRBJ1-2,15,CASSWIYGGEGGYTF,TGTGCCAGCAGCTGGATCTACGGGGGGGAAGGCGGCTACACCTTC
TRBV5-1,TRBD1,NA,TRBJ2-7,15,CASSQRTGSGYEQYF,TGCGCCAGCAGCCAGCGGACAGGATCCGGCTACGAGCAGTACTTC
TRBV5-5,NA,once,TRBJ1-1,15,CASSSEGERNTEAFF,TGTGCCAGCAGCTCCGAAGGGGAGAGAAACACTGAAGCTTTCTTT
TRBV6-5,NA,NA,TRBJ1-4,15,CASRDATATNEKLFF,TGTGCCAGCAGAGACGCTACAGCAACTAATGAAAAACTGTTTTTT
TRBV10-3,NA,NA,TRBJ1-5,14,CAISKEQGSQPQHF,TGTGCCATCAGTAAAGAACAGGGATCCCAGCCCCAGCATTTT
TRBV25-1,NA,NA,TRBJ1-5,16,CASSGPGHRWPQPQHF,TGTGCCAGCAGTGGCCCGGGACACCGATGGCCTCAGCCCCAGCATTTT
TRBV7-9,NA,once,TRBJ1-3,15,CASSSKGHSGNTIYF,TGTGCCAGCAGCTCTAAGGGGCACTCTGGAAACACCATATATTTT
TRBV6-1,TRBD1,NA,TRBJ2-2,15,CASSELAGGTGELFF,TGTGCCAGCAGTGAATTGGCAGGGGGCACCGGGGAGCTGTTTTTT
TRBV4-3,NA,NA,TRBJ2-2,14,CASSQFGNTGELFF,TGCGCCAGCAGCCAATTCGGGAACACCGGGGAGTTGTTTTTT